Listed here is a single T cell receptor beta chain. It has no known antigen specificity. Base-call qualities are not available, and no considerably larger clone is one nucleotide away. The label giving this sample's time point can be read as: baseline before first vaccination. Vaccinee samples came from UK trials COV001 and COV002, including a single-blind randomized controlled phase 2/3 trial of AZD1222 (ChAdOx1 nCoV-19) in healthy adults. Trial participant PBMC samples were collected at day 0 and day 28 after the second dose for TCRbeta chain sequencing. V is reduced by 4 bases and J by 3 bases, leaving a spacing of 25 bases between them. CDR1 and CDR2 (SGHNT, YENEEA) derive from the germline V gene. From its cysteine to its phenylalanine, the CDR3 spans 19 amino acids. Only CDR3 DNA remains: 57 bases, in frame from the first base. The sample comes from a study of T cell responses to AZD1222 COVID-19 vaccine listed by TCRdb under 2021. General notes on the study: Because spike-specific TCR depth and breadth did not differ between the two schedules, AZD1222 recipients who got a second dose at roughly 4 weeks were pooled with those who got a second dose at roughly 12 weeks. Trial participants were enrolled by age into 18-55, 56-69 and 70-plus year subgroups, with roughly 160, 29 and 62 TCR-sequenced participants respectively. A total of more than 230 trial participants underwent TCR sequencing, of whom around 210 had received two doses of AZD1222 and around 25 had received two doses of the MenACWY control vaccine.

The CDR3 regions of human TCRbeta chains were analyzed by immunosequencing. As for how the authors treated the data: Repertoire TCRs were matched against a reference library of SARS-CoV-2-specific TCRs generated with the MIRA antigen-specificity platform. Breadth meant the fraction of unique TCRs that were SARS-CoV-2-associated, whereas depth meant the fraction of total T cells that were SARS-CoV-2-associated. Using the MIRA data, every spike-specific TCR was mapped to the spike region that the TCR reacted to and assigned to either a CD4 or a CD8 class. Log10-transformed breadth and depth values were compared by one-way ANOVA with Sidak's multiple comparisons tests. TCRdb carries this immuneACCESS record with in-frame sequences only. Its versions omit some clonotypes, under half of them owing to an unresolved V gene in the studies checked, with the rest unexplained. The DNA was the basis for D and trimming; V, J and clone size are from that table. For this sample the table gives some 180,000 clones, of which more than 80% were detected only once. The ten largest clonotypes hold 6.1% of the sample.

General study outcomes and caveats: Because no day 14 peak-response samples were available, repertoires were characterized only after the peak T cell response. Conclusions about previously exposed vaccinees are limited, since just six AZD1222 recipients were seropositive for SARS-CoV-2 at baseline. Reportedly, almost half of the unique spike-specific TCRs recognized epitopes lying outside the regions that are mutated in the B.1.351 and B.1.1.7 variants. The 56-69-year group was small, and its depth increase did not reach significance, likely because of low power. The vaccine-associated CD4 TCRs covered the entire spike protein, and the dominant responses fell in regions 160-218 and 743-854. Spike-specific TCR breadth and depth rose significantly after two AZD1222 doses compared with day 0 and with MenACWY recipients. Participants were mostly white British and included more females than males, and it was suggested by the authors that clonal diversity may have been underestimated.

Here the sequenced sample was peripheral blood, taken on day 0 of AZD1222 vaccination. The source of this sequence is an adult in good health. The chain uses TRBV11-3 and TRBJ1-3; the D gene cannot be resolved reliably. The nucleotide sequence reads as follows: TGTGCCAGCAGCTCAGATTCTTCGGGCACGAGAGGCAGTGGAAACACCATATATTTT. Translated, this gives CASSSDSSGTRGSGNTIYF.